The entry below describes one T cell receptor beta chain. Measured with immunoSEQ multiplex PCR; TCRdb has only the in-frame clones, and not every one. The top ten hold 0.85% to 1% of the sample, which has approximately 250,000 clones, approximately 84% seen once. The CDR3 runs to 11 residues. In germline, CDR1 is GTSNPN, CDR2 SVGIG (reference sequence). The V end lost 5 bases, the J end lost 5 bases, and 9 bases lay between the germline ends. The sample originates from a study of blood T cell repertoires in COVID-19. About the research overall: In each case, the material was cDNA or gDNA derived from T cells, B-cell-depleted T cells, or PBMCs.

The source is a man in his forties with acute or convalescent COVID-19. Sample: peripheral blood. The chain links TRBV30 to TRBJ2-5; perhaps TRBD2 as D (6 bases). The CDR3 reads CAWGGGETQYF. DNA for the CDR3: TGTGCCTGGGGTGGGGGGGAGACCCAGTACTTC.